This TCR beta chain emerged from a study of T cell responses to AZD1222 COVID-19 vaccine. In regard to this clone: Its antigen is still unknown.

Study-wide results and caveats: Clonal diversity may have been underestimated in mostly white British donors. Every sample of the repertoires postdated the peak T cell response.

Sequencing used immunoSEQ multiplex PCR; TCRdb keeps in-frame clones, though not all of them. This sample has about 130,000 clones, with over 90% found just once. The trim removed 6 bases at V and 1 base at J, leaving 7 bases unmatched. Germline V gene lookup returns CDR1 MDHEN and CDR2 SYDVKM. The CDR3 runs to 15 residues. This material consisted of peripheral blood, taken on day 0 of AZD1222 vaccination. The sequence derives from an adult in good health. The chain employs TRBV28 and TRBJ1-1, with 8 bases that match TRBD1. The CDR3 is CASSKTTGGNTEAFF. Written as DNA, the CDR3 is TGTGCCAGCAGCAAAACTACAGGGGGGAACACTGAAGCTTTCTTT.